This T cell receptor (beta chain) was profiled in a study of PD-1 blockade in classical Hodgkin lymphoma. Every patient had relapsed following autologous stem cell transplantation, and cohorts differed in brentuximab vedotin exposure. Patients showed best responses of complete response, partial response or progressive disease. As concerns this clone: Its antigen is currently unknown.

This CDR3 region has 17 residues. The germline V gene encodes CDR1 MDHEN and CDR2 SYDVKM. With 6 bases removed from V and 4 bases from J, the gap between germline ends came to 21 bases. Notes on the study in general: Baseline diversity was lower in partial responders and progressors than complete responders.

TCRdb keeps only in-frame clones here, not all; method: immunoSEQ multiplex PCR. In the table there are fewer than 15,000 clones, around 75% of which are singletons. The TCR sequence derives from a human donor with classical Hodgkin lymphoma. Source: peripheral blood mononuclear cells (PBMCs), taken at baseline. The V and J genes are TRBV28 and TRBJ2-2; D might be TRBD1 or TRBD2, each matching 6 bases. CDR3 in DNA: TGTGCCAGCAGAATTATAGGGGGGCTGGAGCGCACCGGGGAGCTGTTTTTT. Amino acid sequence: CASRIIGGLERTGELFF.